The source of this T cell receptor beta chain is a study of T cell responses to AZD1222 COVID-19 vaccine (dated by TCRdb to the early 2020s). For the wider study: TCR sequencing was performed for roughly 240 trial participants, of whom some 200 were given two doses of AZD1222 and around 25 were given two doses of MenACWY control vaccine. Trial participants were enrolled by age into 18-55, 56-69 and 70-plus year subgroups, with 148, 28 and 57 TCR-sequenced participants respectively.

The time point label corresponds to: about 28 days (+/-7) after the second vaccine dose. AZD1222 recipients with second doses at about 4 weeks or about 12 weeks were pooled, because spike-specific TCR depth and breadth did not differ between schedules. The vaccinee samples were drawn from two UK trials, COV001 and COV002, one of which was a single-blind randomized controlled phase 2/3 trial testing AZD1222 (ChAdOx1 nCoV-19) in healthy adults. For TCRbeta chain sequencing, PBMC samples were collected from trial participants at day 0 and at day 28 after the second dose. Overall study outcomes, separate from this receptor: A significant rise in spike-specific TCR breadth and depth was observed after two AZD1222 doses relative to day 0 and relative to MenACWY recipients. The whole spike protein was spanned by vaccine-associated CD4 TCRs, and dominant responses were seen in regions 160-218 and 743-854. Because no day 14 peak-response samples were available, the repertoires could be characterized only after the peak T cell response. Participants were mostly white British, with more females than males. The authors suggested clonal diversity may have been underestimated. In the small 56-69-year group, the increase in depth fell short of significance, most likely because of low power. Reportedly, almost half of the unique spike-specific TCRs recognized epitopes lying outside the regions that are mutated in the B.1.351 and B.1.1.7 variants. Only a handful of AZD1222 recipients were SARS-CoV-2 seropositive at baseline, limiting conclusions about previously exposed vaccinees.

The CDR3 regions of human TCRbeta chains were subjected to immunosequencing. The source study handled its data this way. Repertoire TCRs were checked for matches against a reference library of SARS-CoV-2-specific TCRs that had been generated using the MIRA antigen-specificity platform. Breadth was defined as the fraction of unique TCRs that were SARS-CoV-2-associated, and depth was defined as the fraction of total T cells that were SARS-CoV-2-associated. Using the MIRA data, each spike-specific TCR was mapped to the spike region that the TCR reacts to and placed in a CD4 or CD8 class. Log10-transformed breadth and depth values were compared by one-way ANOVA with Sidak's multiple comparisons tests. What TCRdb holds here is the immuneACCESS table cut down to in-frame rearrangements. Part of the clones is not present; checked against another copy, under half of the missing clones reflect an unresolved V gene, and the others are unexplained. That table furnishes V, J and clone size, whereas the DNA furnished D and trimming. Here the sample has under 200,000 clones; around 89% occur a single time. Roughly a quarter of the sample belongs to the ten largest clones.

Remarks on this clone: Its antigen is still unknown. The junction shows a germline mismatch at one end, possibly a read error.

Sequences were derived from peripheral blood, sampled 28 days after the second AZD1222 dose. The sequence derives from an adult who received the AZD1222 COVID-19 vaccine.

The bases are TGTGCCAGCCCCGCCCTGTCCTTCTTC. Translated, it reads CASPALSFF. This sequence uses TRBV2 and TRBJ2-7; the D gene identity is not certain. From the cysteine through the phenylalanine, the CDR3 covers 9 amino acids. Only the CDR3 region is kept as DNA, spanning 27 bases read in frame from base 1. The germline V gene yields SNHLY for CDR1 and FYNNEI for CDR2.